This passage covers 8 T cell receptor beta chains from one sample sequenced in a study of blood T cell repertoires in COVID-19 (dated by TCRdb to 2018 to 2020). The protocol used for the library was the immunoSEQ multiplex PCR assay. This immuneACCESS table, as held by TCRdb, lists in-frame sequences with V and J called but not all clones. Of the missing ones, under half trace to an unresolved V gene in checked studies; the others have no known cause. This sample has 350,000 to 400,000 clones in its table, and approximately 90% of those were observed once. The ten largest clonotypes hold roughly 0.9% of the sample. Sequencing was carried out using PBMCs or T cells enriched from blood (not recorded which). These receptors were taken from a woman between 40 and 55 years old who had been exposed to COVID-19.

The sample holds a few counts of this clone. The chain uses TRBV2 and TRBJ2-7; TRBD1 matches at 7 bases. The CDR3 covers 16 residues. Germline loops: CDR1 SNHLY, CDR2 FYNNEI. Unmatched junction bases numbered 11, after V lost 3 bases and J lost 3 bases. CDR3 residues: CASSEGPGQVGYEQYF. CDR3 DNA sequence: TGTGCCAGCAGTGAGGGGCCAGGACAGGTGGGCTACGAGCAGTACTTC.

V and J are TRBV5-1 and TRBJ1-1; D is unclear. The V gene's germline CDR1 is SGHRS and CDR2 YFSETQ. This CDR3 is built from 16 residues. Trimming shortened V by 0 bases and J by 0 bases, and 12 bases separated the two germline ends. The CDR3 region has the DNA TGCGCCAGCAGCTTGGTATCGGACGGGGTGAACACTGAAGCTTTCTTT. Translating it yields CASSLVSDGVNTEAFF. The full variable domain, rest sourced from reference TRBV5-1 and TRBJ1-1, is KAGVTQTPRYLIKTRGQQVTLSCSPISGHRSVSWYQQTPGQGLQFLFEYFSETQRNKGNFPGRFSGRQFSNSRSEMNVSTLELGDSALYLCASSLVSDGVNTEAFFGQGTRLTVV.

The chain employs TRBV5-6 and TRBJ2-1; tentative D call: TRBD2 (6 bases). The germline V gene has CDR1 SGHDT and CDR2 YYEEEE. CDR3 length: 15 amino acids. V lost 4 bases, J lost 2 bases, and 13 bases lay in between. The CDR3 DNA sequence: TGTGCCAGCAGCCATGGGGGGTCAGCCTACAATGAGCAGTTCTTC. This encodes CASSHGGSAYNEQFF.

J is TRBJ2-2 and V is TRBV19, with 9 bases that match TRBD1. V shed 9 bases and J 5 bases; nucleotides not matched to a gene: 7. This CDR3 has 14 amino acids. Germline CDR1 LNHDA, CDR2 SQIVND (reference sequence). The DNA for the CDR3 is TGTGCCAGCAGGGACAGGGTGTATACCGGGGAGCTGTTTTTT. It codes for CASRDRVYTGELFF.

The rearrangement uses TRBV7-2 and TRBJ2-7; 9 bases agree with TRBD1. V shed 5 bases and J 4 bases; nucleotides not matched to a gene: 9. Germline V CDR1 and CDR2: SGHTA, FQGNSA. This CDR3 is built from 15 residues. This CDR3 reads CASSPRTGARYEQYF. DNA of the CDR3: TGTGCCAGCAGCCCCCGGACAGGGGCAAGGTACGAGCAGTACTTC.

Only a few counts were recorded for this clone. Other nucleotide sequences from this sample produce the same CDR3. The chain is built from TRBV5-1 and TRBJ2-7; 10 positions match TRBD1. CDR3 length equals 14 residues. Germline-derived CDR1 and CDR2 are SGHRS and YFSETQ. Trimming cost V 3 bases and J 4 bases; bases outside gene matches: 4. The CDR3 nucleotides are TGCGCCAGCAGCTCTGGGGACAGGGGATACGAGCAGTACTTC. Its protein product is CASSSGDRGYEQYF.

This rearrangement joins TRBV10-3 to TRBJ1-2; D not certain. CDR1 ENHRY and CDR2 SYGVKD come from the germline V gene. V was cut by 0 bases and J by 7 bases, with 12 bases left in between. This CDR3 is built from 14 residues. The DNA of the CDR3 is TGTGCCATCAGTGAGTCGGCGGGGATGGGTGGCTACACCTTC. Its translation: CAISESAGMGGYTF.

V is TRBV2 and J is TRBJ1-5, with 9 positions matching TRBD1. The CDR3 is made up of 15 amino acids. The V gene's germline CDR1 is SNHLY and CDR2 FYNNEI. With V trimmed by 4 bases and J by 5 bases, 6 bases remained unmatched. The CDR3 reads CASSAPGTGHQPQHF. The CDR3 nucleotides read TGTGCCAGCAGTGCGCCCGGGACAGGGCATCAGCCCCAGCATTTT.